The following is a T cell receptor beta chain sequence with its context. Its antigen remains unidentified. The sample belongs to a study of identical twins. TCRdb itself ran the 5' RACE reads through MiXCR, one entry per CDR3 protein. The data hold roughly 480,000 distinct CDR3 sequences, with 24% observed a single time. Study outcomes and limitations: Modelling underestimated the level of out-of-frame TCR alpha sharing observed in monozygotic twins.

The CDR3 totals 15 residues. The V and J ends lost 0 bases and 0 bases respectively, with 12 bases between them. Germline CDR1 DFQATT, CDR2 SNEGSKA (reference sequence). The data also belong to a second study, concerning T cells expressing NK-cell markers. That paper adds: From sorted CD3+CD56+NKG2C+, CD3+CD56+NKG2C- and CD3+CD56-NKG2C+ T cells came the TCR beta repertoires.

The rearrangement uses TRBV20-1 and TRBJ2-7; D is uncertain. Specimen: CD4+ T cells sorted from blood. The clonotype comes from a woman under 30 in good health. DNA of the CDR3: TGCAGTGCTAGAGATTGGTCCAGGAGCTCCTACGAGCAGTACTTC. It translates to CSARDWSRSSYEQYF.